This T cell receptor beta chain was identified during a study of T cell responses to AZD1222 COVID-19 vaccine. As for the study in general: Pooled together were second doses at about 4 or about 12 weeks. Study findings and constraints: CD4 TCRs linked to vaccination spanned spike, dominating at 160-218 and 743-854. In all cases, repertoires were sampled only after the peak T cell response. Donor demographics were predominantly white British with a female majority; clonal diversity may be underestimated.

V was clipped by 2 bases and J by 6 bases; unmatched bases: 5. Germline CDR1 is SGHDT and CDR2 is YYEEEE. The CDR3 is 14 residues long. Concerning this clone: Its specificity is unknown.

Some clones are missing from TCRdb's copy, which holds only in-frame ones; the method was immunoSEQ multiplex PCR. The sample carries about 130,000 clones, roughly 93% recorded once. Specimen: peripheral blood, collected on day 0 of AZD1222 vaccination. The sequence was collected from an adult in good health. This chain connects TRBV5-6 to TRBJ1-5, with 7 bases fitting TRBD1. The CDR3 DNA reads as TGTGCCAGCAGCTTCGGGCAGGGGGGTCAGCCCCAGCATTTT. This sequence encodes CASSFGQGGQPQHF.